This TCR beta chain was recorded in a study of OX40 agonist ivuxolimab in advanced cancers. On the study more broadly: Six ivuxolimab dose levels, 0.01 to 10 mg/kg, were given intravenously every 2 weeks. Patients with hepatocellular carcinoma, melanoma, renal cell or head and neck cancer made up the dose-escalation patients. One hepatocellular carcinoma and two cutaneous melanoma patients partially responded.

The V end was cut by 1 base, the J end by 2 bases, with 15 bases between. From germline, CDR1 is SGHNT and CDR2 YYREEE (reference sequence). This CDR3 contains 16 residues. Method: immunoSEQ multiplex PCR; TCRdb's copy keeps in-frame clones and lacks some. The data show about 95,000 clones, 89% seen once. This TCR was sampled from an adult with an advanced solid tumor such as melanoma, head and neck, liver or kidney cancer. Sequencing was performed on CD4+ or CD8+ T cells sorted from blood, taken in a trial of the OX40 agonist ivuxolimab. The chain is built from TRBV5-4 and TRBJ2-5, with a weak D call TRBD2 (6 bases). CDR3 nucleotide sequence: TGTGCCAGCAGCTTGCCTCCCGGGGGACTTCAAGAGACCCAGTACTTC. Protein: CASSLPPGGLQETQYF.